This is a list of T cell receptor beta chains from one sample in a study of beta chain features in type 1 diabetes. TCRdb keeps only in-frame clones here, not all; method: immunoSEQ multiplex PCR. The sample contains around 180,000 clones, approximately 7.8% of which appear only once. Material: central memory CD4+ T cells from blood. These TCRs come from a woman aged 40 to 55 with type 1 diabetes. Each CDR3 is given with its conserved first and last residue.

V gene: TRBV4-2
J gene: TRBJ1-1
CDR3 protein: CASSRGGGGGTEAFF

V gene: TRBV7-2
J gene: TRBJ2-7
CDR3 protein: CASTLSRDYPYEQYF

V gene: TRBV18
J gene: TRBJ2-7
CDR3 protein: CASSPPGGGGEEQYF

V gene: TRBV30
J gene: TRBJ1-5
CDR3 protein: CAWSEAGYWSNQPQHF

V gene: TRBV9
J gene: TRBJ2-2
CDR3 protein: CASSVVTGSNGELFF

V gene: TRBV9
J gene: TRBJ2-6
CDR3 protein: CASSVAGTTPGANVLTF

V gene: TRBV15
J gene: TRBJ2-5
CDR3 protein: CATSSRQGEETQYF

V gene: TRBV25-1
J gene: TRBJ1-2
CDR3 protein: CASSESGVSYGYTF

V gene: TRBV28
J gene: TRBJ1-1
CDR3 protein: CATHRGTEAFF

V gene: TRBV7-2
J gene: TRBJ2-3
CDR3 protein: CASSLSGSYTDTQYF

V gene: TRBV6-5
J gene: TRBJ2-7
CDR3 protein: CASRPPGGYYEQYF

V gene: TRBV18
J gene: TRBJ2-2
CDR3 protein: CASSPSDVPGELFF

V gene: TRBV5-1
J gene: TRBJ2-5
CDR3 protein: CASSLNGAWETQYF

V gene: TRBV7-2
J gene: TRBJ2-3
CDR3 protein: CASSFSGEGTDTQYF

V gene: TRBV29-1
J gene: TRBJ1-5
CDR3 protein: CSVVFAGEAQHF

V gene: TRBV4-2
J gene: TRBJ2-5
CDR3 protein: CASSQVRQGAKETQYF

V gene: TRBV7-2
J gene: TRBJ2-1
CDR3 protein: CASSLLQNEQFF

V gene: TRBV29-1
J gene: TRBJ1-2
CDR3 protein: CSVQTGRSNYGYTF

V gene: TRBV9
J gene: TRBJ1-3
CDR3 protein: CASSVGPLQGLSGNTIYF

V gene: TRBV27
J gene: TRBJ2-7
CDR3 protein: CASSSALAGSDEQYF

V gene: TRBV6-6
J gene: TRBJ2-1
CDR3 protein: CASKRGDGNEQFF

V gene: TRBV19
J gene: TRBJ1-2
CDR3 protein: CASDSSGFNYGYTF

V gene: TRBV6-5
J gene: TRBJ1-1
CDR3 protein: CASSSAEDSGAFF

V gene: TRBV14
J gene: TRBJ1-2
CDR3 protein: CASSPGDYGYTF

V gene: TRBV28
J gene: TRBJ1-5
CDR3 protein: CASSWGTGIGNQPQHF

V gene: TRBV30
J gene: TRBJ2-1
CDR3 protein: CAWSVPRTSGTSYNEQFF